The present T cell receptor (beta chain) was sequenced within a study of vaccination effects on CD4 cells after COVID-19 (dated by TCRdb to the early 2020s). Regarding the complete study: Across the study, the median time from the second dose to post-vaccine sampling was 72 days (range 14 to 241). The Oncomine TCR Beta short-read assay on an Illumina iSeq 100 was used to sequence cultures from other donors in the study. A total of over nine COVID-19 convalescent patients and several SARS-CoV-2-naive healthy vaccine recipients were included in the full study. SARS-CoV-2 spike-specific CD4+ TCR repertoires from before and after mRNA vaccination were compared in COVID-19 convalescent patients and in infection-naive vaccine recipients.

Broader findings and caveats from the paper: Marked clonal contraction was observed in both infection-induced and vaccine-induced clones at late post-vaccination timepoints, consistent with waning T cell responses. The study was limited by a small number of convalescent patients, and early post-infection timepoints were lacking. In healthy vaccine recipients, vaccine-induced clones were almost all SARS-CoV-2 mono-reactive, with only 1 of 255 cross-reactive with common cold coronaviruses.

In the ViraFEST assay, PBMC were stimulated with viral peptide pools, and antigen-specific CD4+ T cell clonotypes were then identified by expansion using TCR sequencing. After around ten days of culture, CD4+ T cells were isolated with the EasySep CD4+ T cell isolation kit. Two doses of either the BNT162b2 or the mRNA-1273 mRNA SARS-CoV-2 vaccine were administered to participants. None of the healthy vaccine recipients had a prior SARS-CoV-2 infection, which was confirmed by nucleocapsid antibody tests that came back negative both before and after vaccination. Roughly 2 million PBMC per well were cultured in IMDM with approximately 5% human AB serum, 10 IU/ml IL-2 and gentamicin, plus 10 ug/ml peptides. On days 3 and 7, half of the culture medium was replaced with fresh IL-2-containing medium. Unless noted otherwise, every peptide stimulation condition was cultured in triplicate wells. PBMC were separated from whole blood using Ficoll-Paque Plus gradient centrifugation and were then either cryopreserved at -140C or used fresh. Overlapping peptide pools spanned the spike proteins of SARS-CoV-2 and the common cold coronaviruses HCoV-NL63, HCoV-OC43 and HCoV-229E. Genomic DNA was extracted from cultured CD4+ T cells with the QIAamp micro DNA kit.

Library prep was done by the immunoSEQ multiplex PCR assay. DNA from the cultured and isolated CD4+ T cells underwent TCR beta CDR3 sequencing. As for the authors' bioinformatics: Non-productive TCR sequences were discarded, and reads were trimmed to the CDR3 region, with only CDR3s of 7 or more amino acids retained. Antigen-specific clonotypes were identified with the MANAFEST web app by comparing expansion in peptide wells against reference cultures. For clones to be considered positive, expansion at FDR<0.05 versus reference and all other wells, an odds ratio above 5, and a frequency above 0.1% in two replicate wells were required. A clonotype was defined as cross-reactive if the clonotype was significantly expanded both in SARS-CoV-2 spike wells and in at least one common cold coronavirus spike condition. CDR3 similarity was assessed by Levenshtein distance using the stringdist R package, and unrooted trees were constructed with ape in R 3.6.1. The source is immuneACCESS, and TCRdb retained only in-frame sequences with V and J called. Part of the clones is not carried over; for the studies checked, unresolved V genes explain less than half of this, and the remainder is unexplained. D and trimming come from the DNA, and the V and J calls and clone size come from that table. Recorded for this sample are tens of thousands of clones; about 80% of them occurred a single time. Under 7% of the sample is held by the ten biggest clonotypes.

This clone was detected once. The antigen it recognizes is unknown. One base away there is no much larger clone; base qualities are not given. A distance of 4 bases separates the germline ends of V and J, which lose 1 base and 0 bases respectively. Reading the germline V gene gives CDR1 SGHTA and CDR2 FQGNSA. CDR3 length: 13 amino acids, cysteine to valine. CDR3 DNA only is kept here, 39 bases in frame from base 1. Recombination joined TRBV7-2 with TRBJ2-7; the D segment cannot be called with confidence. The input for sequencing was CD4+ T cells from PBMCs cultured with SARS-CoV-2 spike peptides, taken after COVID-19 vaccination. The label giving this sample's cell subset or site can be read as: SARS-CoV-2 spike overlapping peptide pool stimulation. This sequence originates from a human donor who received a COVID-19 vaccine. Some clones in this sample may be carry-over from other donors' samples. CDR3 sequence: CASSLDHSYEQYV. The nucleotide sequence reads TGTGCCAGCAGCTTAGACCACTCCTACGAGCAGTACGTC.